One sample yielded the 29 T cell receptor beta chains listed below, sequenced in a study of cytomegalovirus exposure and HLA in healthy donors (dated by TCRdb to 2016 to 2017). The library was prepared using the immunoSEQ multiplex PCR assay. For the multiplex PCR, a mixture combining 60 forward primers for TCR Vbeta segments and 13 reverse primers for TCR Jbeta segments was used. This immuneACCESS table, as held by TCRdb, lists in-frame sequences with V and J called but not all clones. Of the missing ones, under half trace to an unresolved V gene in checked studies; the others have no known cause. This sample gives fewer than 130,000 clones in total; approximately 83% of them show up just once. More than 1.5% of the sample belongs to the ten largest clones. Material for sequencing was PBMCs. The receptors here all came from a man aged 40-49 years in good health and CMV-seronegative.

The chain links TRBV4-1 to TRBJ2-2, with 9 bases aligning to TRBD1. The trim removed 1 base at V and 10 bases at J, leaving 16 bases unmatched. The germline V gene has CDR1 MGHRA and CDR2 YSYEKL. CDR3 length: 18 amino acids. CDR3 DNA: TGCGCCAGCAGCCAAGGACACGGGACAGGGTATTTCAAGTTGGAGCTGTTTTTT. It yields the protein CASSQGHGTGYFKLELFF.

This chain connects TRBV7-6 to TRBJ2-1; 8 bases fit TRBD1. CDR1 and CDR2 (germline): SGHVS, FNYEAQ. The CDR3 is made up of 17 amino acids. With 4 bases clipped from V and 4 bases from J, the junction kept 12 bases outside the gene matches. This CDR3 reads CASSSTIRGRLYNEQFF. The CDR3 DNA sequence: TGTGCCAGCAGCTCAACCATCAGGGGGCGTTTATACAATGAGCAGTTCTTC.

V usage is TRBV28 and J usage is TRBJ1-5; 9 positions match TRBD1. The germline V gene encodes CDR1 MDHEN and CDR2 SYDVKM. With 1 base clipped from V and 5 bases from J, the junction kept 6 bases outside the gene matches. The CDR3 totals 16 residues. The CDR3 here is CASSLYLGQGHQPQHF. CDR3 DNA: TGTGCCAGCAGTTTATACTTGGGACAGGGACATCAGCCCCAGCATTTT.

This sequence joins TRBV9 and TRBJ1-2; no clear D. In germline, CDR1 is SGDLS, CDR2 YYNGEE. Trimming took 0 bases from V and 7 from J, leaving 13 bases between them. This CDR3 comprises 14 residues. CDR3 sequence: CASSVAVGEGGYTF. The CDR3 nucleotides read TGTGCCAGCAGCGTAGCCGTAGGCGAGGGTGGCTACACCTTC.

This clone occurred once. The chain recombines TRBV28 with TRBJ2-2; unclear D gene. The CDR3 spans 11 residues. From germline, CDR1 is MDHEN and CDR2 SYDVKM. The V gene lost 9 bases and the J gene lost 5 bases, with 7 bases spanning the gap. The DNA for the CDR3 is TGTGCCAGTGTCCGGACCGGGGAGCTGTTTTTT. It specifies CASVRTGELFF. The complete variable domain, with remaining parts taken from reference TRBV28 and TRBJ2-2, reads DVKVTQSSRYLVKRTGEKVFLECVQDMDHENMFWYRQDPGLGLRLIYFSYDVKMKEKGDIPEGYSVSREKKERFSLILESASTNQTSMYLCASVRTGELFFGEGSRLTVL.

The chain combines TRBV6-1 with TRBJ2-7; D unresolved. Trimming shortened V by 3 bases and J by 5 bases, and 11 bases separated the two germline ends. The CDR3 totals 13 residues. Germline-derived CDR1 and CDR2 are MNHNS and SASEGT. The CDR3 loop reads CASSDRFLHEQYF. The CDR3 DNA reads TGTGCCAGCAGTGACAGGTTCTTGCACGAGCAGTACTTC.

The gene calls are TRBV27 and TRBJ2-5; TRBD1 is a possible D gene (5 bases). The germline V and J ends were trimmed by 2 bases and 4 bases, with 8 bases remaining between them. The CDR3 sequence is 13 residues long. Germline V gives CDR1 MNHEY, CDR2 SMNVEV (reference sequence). The CDR3 nucleotides read TGTGCCAGCAGTTTAAGGGGCCCAGAGACCCAGTACTTC. It encodes CASSLRGPETQYF.

This chain connects TRBV18 to TRBJ1-1, with D unresolved. The CDR3 loop spans 13 amino acids. V was trimmed by 5 bases and J by 1 base, leaving 8 bases between them. Germline V CDR1 and CDR2: KGHSH, LQKENI. CDR3 region: CASSTLSNTEAFF. The CDR3 region has the DNA TGTGCCAGCTCAACCCTATCGAACACTGAAGCTTTCTTT.

The chain couples TRBV7-9 to TRBJ1-5; possible D gene TRBD1, 5 bases. Trimming stripped 3 bases from V and 7 bases from J, with 10 bases between. This CDR3 has 13 amino acids. Germline V CDR1 and CDR2: SEHNR, FQNEAQ (reference sequence). The CDR3 bases are TGTGCCAGCAGCTTTGCGGGACCCCAGCCCCAGCATTTT. It translates to CASSFAGPQPQHF.

This chain connects TRBV13 to TRBJ2-1, with D unresolved. V was shortened by 0 bases and J by 7 bases, with 7 bases between the two germline ends. CDR3 length equals 13 residues. Germline V gives CDR1 PRHDT, CDR2 FYEKMQ (reference sequence). CDR3 in amino acids: CASSLGGRNEQFF. CDR3 coding DNA: TGTGCCAGCAGCTTAGGGGGCAGAAATGAGCAGTTCTTC. Together with reference TRBV13 and TRBJ2-1, the CDR3 gives the full variable domain: AAGVIQSPRHLIKEKRETATLKCYPIPRHDTVYWYQQGPGQDPQFLISFYEKMQSDKGSIPDRFSAQQFSDYHSELNMSSLELGDSALYFCASSLGGRNEQFFGPGTRLTVL.

This chain uses TRBV5-8 with TRBJ1-2; D unresolved. This CDR3 contains 12 residues. V gave up 3 bases and J gave up 4 bases, with 7 bases separating them. Germline assignment: CDR1 SGHTS and CDR2 YDEGEE. The CDR3 region has the DNA TGTGCCAGCAGCTACGGGAGCTATGGCTACACCTTC. This sequence encodes CASSYGSYGYTF.

The V gene is TRBV5-6, the J gene TRBJ2-7, with D perhaps TRBD1 (5 bases). The germline V gene encodes CDR1 SGHDT and CDR2 YYEEEE. The CDR3 runs 13 residues. The V gene lost 2 bases and the J gene lost 3 bases, with 9 bases spanning the gap. CDR3: CASSLKGDYEQYF. CDR3 coding DNA: TGTGCCAGCAGCTTAAAAGGGGACTACGAGCAGTACTTC.

The chain recombines TRBV29-1 with TRBJ2-5, with 11 bases identical to TRBD1. The length of the CDR3 is 16 residues. V lost 6 bases and J lost 5; bases outside the gene matches: 14. Germline CDR1 and CDR2: SQVTM and ANQGSEA. CDR3 coding DNA: TGCAGCGTGATTGGGAAAAGGACAGGGGGCGGGGAGACCCAGTACTTC. The encoded protein is CSVIGKRTGGGETQYF.

This chain connects TRBV2 to TRBJ2-5, with D hard to call. This CDR3 spans 11 amino acids. V was clipped by 6 bases and J by 9 bases, with 11 bases between them. The germline CDR1 and CDR2 sequences are SNHLY and FYNNEI. The CDR3 DNA sequence: TGTGCCAGCAGCCCGAATTCGGCCCAGTACTTC. Its protein product is CASSPNSAQYF.

V and J are TRBV6-1 and TRBJ2-1; TRBD1 agrees at 11 bases. V was clipped by 5 bases and J by 8 bases; unmatched bases: 8. From germline, CDR1 is MNHNS and CDR2 SASEGT. The CDR3 spans 15 residues. The CDR3 loop is CASSKGGQGGHEQFF. CDR3 nucleotide sequence: TGTGCCAGCAGTAAAGGGGGACAGGGGGGGCATGAGCAGTTCTTC.

This clone was counted between two and nine times. This chain links TRBV7-9 with TRBJ1-6, with D perhaps TRBD1 (6 bases). The ends were cut back, 0 bases at V and 10 bases at J, with 16 bases in the middle. Germline V gives CDR1 SEHNR, CDR2 FQNEAQ (reference sequence). This CDR3 region has 16 residues. The CDR3 bases are TGTGCCAGCAGCTTAGCGCTGGGGCAGGGGAACTCACCCCTCCACTTT. Residues: CASSLALGQGNSPLHF.

J is TRBJ1-6 and V is TRBV5-4; 11 bases align to TRBD1. This CDR3 has 16 residues. Per germline, CDR1 SGHNT and CDR2 YYREEE (reference sequence). V shed 2 bases and J 7 bases; nucleotides not matched to a gene: 5. DNA of the CDR3: TGTGCCAGCAGCTTACCGGGACAGGGGGGGAATTCACCCCTCCACTTT. It encodes CASSLPGQGGNSPLHF.

The chain recombines TRBV6-5 with TRBJ2-7; 7 positions match TRBD1. This CDR3 is 12 amino acids long. The ends lost 5 bases at V and 3 bases at J; junction bases unmatched: 1. Looked up from germline, CDR1 is MNHEY and CDR2 is SVGAGI. The CDR3 is CASSRDSYEQYF. CDR3 DNA sequence: TGTGCCAGCAGTCGGGACAGCTACGAGCAGTACTTC.

The V gene is TRBV6-1, the J gene TRBJ1-5; D not certain. The CDR3 length is 12 residues. CDR1 MNHNS and CDR2 SASEGT come from the germline V gene. Trimming cost V 4 bases and J 3 bases, with 4 bases left between them. For the CDR3, the DNA is TGTGCCAGCAGTGTCCTCAATCAGCCCCAGCATTTT. Translating it yields CASSVLNQPQHF.

This clone has more than one count but fewer than ten. The chain links TRBV15 to TRBJ1-1; D unclear. The V gene lost 6 bases and the J gene lost 5 bases, with 10 bases spanning the gap. In germline, CDR1 is LNHNV, CDR2 YYDKDF (reference sequence). The length of the CDR3 is 12 residues. The CDR3 coding sequence is TGTGCCACCAGTGGAGCTTGGACTGAAGCTTTCTTT. Residues: CATSGAWTEAFF.

The chain has TRBV7-9 and TRBJ2-7; 8 nucleotides align to TRBD1. This CDR3 has 15 residues. From germline, CDR1 is SEHNR and CDR2 FQNEAQ (reference sequence). J gave up 5 bases and V 1 base, and 7 bases lay outside the gene matches. CDR3 protein: CASSLGLSTGDEQYF. In nucleotides, the CDR3 is TGTGCCAGCAGCTTAGGGTTGTCGACAGGGGACGAGCAGTACTTC. The full variable domain, its missing parts supplied by reference TRBV7-9 and TRBJ2-7, is DTGVSQNPRHKITKRGQNVTFRCDPISEHNRLYWYRQTLGQGPEFLTYFQNEAQLEKSRLLSDRFSAERPKGSFSTLEIQRTEQGDSAMYLCASSLGLSTGDEQYFGPGTRLTVT.

The CDR3 here is CASSLAGHLNEKLFF. The CDR3 DNA reads TGTGCCAGCAGCTTAGCAGGACATTTAAATGAAAAACTGTTTTTT. The chain has TRBV7-2 and TRBJ1-4, with a weak D call TRBD1 (5 bases). The germline gives CDR1 SGHTA, CDR2 FQGNSA. V was clipped by 0 bases and J by 5 bases, with 10 bases between them. The CDR3 contains 15 residues.

The chain couples TRBV7-9 to TRBJ1-5; 11 bases match TRBD1. The germline gives CDR1 SEHNR, CDR2 FQNEAQ (reference sequence). Trimming removed 5 bases from V and 5 bases from J; junction bases left unmatched: 5. The CDR3 length is 15 residues. CDR3: CASSLGQGGDQPQHF. Written as DNA, the CDR3 is TGTGCCAGCAGCCTGGGACAGGGGGGAGATCAGCCCCAGCATTTT.

This rearrangement joins TRBV6-1 to TRBJ2-7; D not certain. V was pared by 2 bases and J by 4 bases, with 6 bases between. From germline, CDR1 is MNHNS and CDR2 SASEGT. The CDR3 sequence is 12 residues long. CDR3 coding DNA: TGTGCCAGCAGTGAACGCGAGTACGAGCAGTACTTC. Amino acids: CASSEREYEQYF.

The chain has TRBV7-9 and TRBJ2-3, with 7 positions matching TRBD1. CDR1 is SEHNR, CDR2 FQNEAQ, per germline (reference sequence). V shed 4 bases and J 2 bases; nucleotides not matched to a gene: 6. The CDR3 runs to 15 residues. The CDR3 region has the DNA TGTGCCAGCAGCTATTGGGGACAGACCACAGATACGCAGTATTTT. It specifies CASSYWGQTTDTQYF.

The chain is built from TRBV6-5 and TRBJ1-2; D is unresolved. This CDR3 is 14 amino acids long. V lost 7 bases, J lost 3 bases, and 15 bases lay in between. Germline V gives CDR1 MNHEY, CDR2 SVGAGI. The CDR3 sequence is CASTDSGGDYGYTF. The CDR3 DNA sequence: TGTGCCAGCACCGACTCGGGAGGTGACTATGGCTACACCTTC.

The chain carries TRBV7-6 and TRBJ2-7, with D perhaps TRBD2 (6 bases). V was cut by 2 bases and J by 7 bases, with 15 bases left in between. In germline, CDR1 is SGHVS, CDR2 FNYEAQ. The CDR3 is made up of 14 amino acids. CDR3 in amino acids: CASSLLARGWEQYF. The CDR3 DNA reads TGTGCCAGCAGCTTACTAGCGAGGGGCTGGGAGCAGTACTTC.

This clone occurred once. The rearrangement joins TRBV6-5 to TRBJ1-1; the D is unclear. Germline V CDR1 and CDR2: MNHEY, SVGAGI. This CDR3 has 11 amino acids. V lost 8 bases and J lost 8, with 12 bases in between. The CDR3 DNA sequence: TGTGCCAGCGAGTACCGGTCCGAAGCTTTCTTT. This translates into CASEYRSEAFF.

This chain connects TRBV5-1 to TRBJ2-3, with a possible D match to TRBD1 (7 bases). This CDR3 is 14 amino acids long. The germline V gene has CDR1 SGHRS and CDR2 YFSETQ. Trimming took off 1 base at V and 6 bases at J, with 12 bases between the two ends. CDR3 sequence reads: CASSLRAGGDTQYF. Written as DNA, the CDR3 is TGCGCCAGCAGCTTGAGGGCAGGGGGGGATACGCAGTATTTT.